Listed below are T cell receptor beta chains from one sample, sequenced in a study of cytomegalovirus exposure and HLA in healthy donors. This table comes from immunoSEQ multiplex PCR, and its TCRdb copy is limited to in-frame clones, with some not included. This table holds tens of thousands of clones, roughly 96% found once. The sample comprised PBMCs. The source is a man younger than 35 in good health and CMV-seronegative. CDR3s include the opening cysteine and the closing phenylalanine or tryptophan. The D gene is left open where the match is weak. Clone size is stated in some rows and not others, as once, few, many or a class when expanded.

CDR3 | DNA | size | V | D | J
CAWSGWSSYNEQFF | TGTGCCTGGAGTGGCTGGAGCTCCTACAATGAGCAGTTCTTC | NA | TRBV30 | NA | TRBJ2-1
CASKDRGLQPQHF | TGTGCCAGTAAAGACAGGGGGCTTCAGCCCCAGCATTTT | NA | TRBV19 | TRBD1 | TRBJ1-5
CASTNGQHPQETQYF | TGTGCCAGCACTAATGGACAGCACCCTCAAGAGACCCAGTACTTC | once | TRBV6-6 | NA | TRBJ2-5
CASQKTITSNQPQHF | TGTGCCAGCCAGAAAACCATTACTAGCAATCAGCCCCAGCATTTT | NA | TRBV28 | NA | TRBJ1-5
CASSLLFGGNTDTQYF | TGTGCCAGCAGTTTACTCTTCGGAGGCAACACAGATACGCAGTATTTT | NA | TRBV28 | NA | TRBJ2-3
CASSYRGGGNGYTF | TGTGCCAGCAGTTACCGTGGAGGGGGCAATGGCTACACCTTC | NA | TRBV6-5 | TRBD1 | TRBJ1-2
CASSLGGGGNTGELFF | TGTGCCAGCAGCTTAGGCGGCGGGGGTAACACCGGGGAGCTGTTTTTT | NA | TRBV7-9 | TRBD2 | TRBJ2-2
CASSFLRGGWLRAYNEQFF | TGTGCCAGCAGTTTTCTCAGAGGGGGCTGGTTACGGGCCTACAATGAGCAGTTCTTC | NA | TRBV28 | TRBD1 | TRBJ2-1
CASSETRGRGYTF | TGTGCCAGCAGTGAAACCAGGGGGCGAGGCTACACCTTC | NA | TRBV6-1 | TRBD1 | TRBJ1-2
CASARDLAFF | TGTGCCAGCGCACGGGATCTAGCTTTCTTT | NA | TRBV6-1 | NA | TRBJ1-1
CASSDGTGGTGELFF | TGTGCCAGCAGTGACGGGACAGGGGGCACCGGGGAGCTGTTTTTT | NA | TRBV6-4 | TRBD1 | TRBJ2-2
CASSGGQMNTEAFF | TGTGCCAGCAGCGGGGGACAGATGAACACTGAAGCTTTCTTT | NA | TRBV9 | TRBD1 | TRBJ1-1
CASSPVRTGEETQYF | TGCGCCAGCAGCCCCGTTAGGACAGGGGAAGAGACCCAGTACTTC | NA | TRBV5-1 | TRBD1 | TRBJ2-5
CASTPGGAIGLWPYNEQFF | TGTGCCAGCACCCCGGGGGGCGCGATCGGCCTATGGCCCTACAATGAGCAGTTCTTC | NA | TRBV7-3 | NA | TRBJ2-1
CASSSSGGAKQYF | TGTGCCAGCAGCTCTTCAGGGGGCGCAAAGCAGTACTTC | NA | TRBV7-3 | TRBD1 | TRBJ2-7
CASSSGGLAGRDEQYF | TGTGCCAGCAGCTCAGGGGGGCTAGCGGGAAGGGACGAGCAGTACTTC | NA | TRBV9 | TRBD2 | TRBJ2-7
CSVGGEGFNYGYTF | TGCAGCGTCGGCGGGGAGGGGTTTAACTATGGCTACACCTTC | once | TRBV29-1 | NA | TRBJ1-2
CASSFTGIGTEAFF | TGTGCCAGCAGTTTTACAGGGATCGGGACTGAAGCTTTCTTT | NA | TRBV27 | NA | TRBJ1-1
CASSIAGGNFYGYTF | TGTGCCAGTAGTATAGCCGGGGGAAACTTCTATGGCTACACCTTC | NA | TRBV19 | NA | TRBJ1-2
CASSFRGTGGTEAFF | TGTGCCAGCAGCTTCCGGGGGACAGGGGGGACTGAAGCTTTCTTT | once | TRBV13 | TRBD1 | TRBJ1-1
CASSPQPGVAGTDTQYF | TGTGCCAGCAGTCCCCAGCCTGGGGTAGCGGGGACAGATACGCAGTATTTT | NA | TRBV27 | TRBD2 | TRBJ2-3
CASSLSGVGYGYTF | TGTGCCAGTAGTCTCTCCGGGGTCGGGTATGGCTACACCTTC | NA | TRBV19 | NA | TRBJ1-2
CASRRDGSGSPLHF | TGTGCCAGCCGGCGGGACGGGAGTGGGTCACCCCTCCACTTT | NA | TRBV27 | NA | TRBJ1-6
CASSLDSANEQFF | TGTGCCAGCAGCTTAGATAGTGCCAATGAGCAGTTCTTC | NA | TRBV7-9 | NA | TRBJ2-1
CASSQDVNTEAFF | TGCGCCAGCAGCCAAGACGTGAACACTGAAGCTTTCTTT | NA | TRBV4-1 | NA | TRBJ1-1
CASSVDEDTQYF | TGTGCCAGCAGCGTAGATGAGGATACGCAGTATTTT | NA | TRBV9 | NA | TRBJ2-3
CASSLSYEQYF | TGTGCCAGCAGTCTCTCCTACGAGCAGTACTTC | NA | TRBV27 | NA | TRBJ2-7
CASSLEGANGNSPLHF | TGTGCCAGCAGTTTGGAGGGGGCGAATGGTAATTCACCCCTCCACTTT | NA | TRBV28 | TRBD1 | TRBJ1-6
CASSEAEYFYEQYF | TGTGCCAGCAGTGAAGCTGAATACTTCTACGAGCAGTACTTC | NA | TRBV2 | NA | TRBJ2-7
CASSIWQSHSGANVLTF | TGTGCCAGTAGTATTTGGCAGTCCCACTCTGGGGCCAACGTCCTGACTTTC | NA | TRBV19 | NA | TRBJ2-6
CASSEPRVTEAFF | TGTGCCAGCAGTGAACCGAGGGTCACTGAAGCTTTCTTT | NA | TRBV6-1 | NA | TRBJ1-1
CAIQGERKEKLFF | TGTGCCATACAGGGGGAAAGAAAAGAAAAACTGTTTTTT | NA | TRBV7-9 | TRBD1 | TRBJ1-4
CASSLAAGANTGELFF | TGTGCCAGCAGCTTAGCGGCGGGGGCGAACACCGGGGAGCTGTTTTTT | NA | TRBV11-2 | TRBD2 | TRBJ2-2
CASSPPGYRDNSPLHF | TGTGCCAGCTCACCACCGGGGTACAGGGATAATTCACCCCTCCACTTT | NA | TRBV18 | NA | TRBJ1-6
CSADGGNTQYF | TGCAGTGCCGATGGGGGGAATACGCAGTATTTT | NA | TRBV20-1 | NA | TRBJ2-3
CASSSPVTGELFF | TGTGCCAGCAGTTCCCCGGTGACCGGGGAGCTGTTTTTT | NA | TRBV6-5 | NA | TRBJ2-2
CASSSERGRTYEQYF | TGTGCCAGCTCGTCCGAGAGGGGGCGGACCTACGAGCAGTACTTC | NA | TRBV18 | TRBD1 | TRBJ2-7
CASSQGPPGSKNIQYF | TGCGCCAGCAGCCAAGGTCCCCCCGGGAGTAAAAACATTCAGTACTTC | NA | TRBV4-1 | NA | TRBJ2-4
CASSLGVRSGNTIYF | TGTGCCAGCAGCTTAGGTGTGCGCTCTGGAAACACCATATATTTT | NA | TRBV7-2 | NA | TRBJ1-3
CASSQTRGLDEKLFF | TGTGCCAGCAGCCAAACCAGGGGGCTCGATGAAAAACTGTTTTTT | NA | TRBV7-9 | TRBD1 | TRBJ1-4
CASEPRVSYGYTF | TGTGCCAGCGAACCCAGGGTTTCCTATGGCTACACCTTC | NA | TRBV7-3 | NA | TRBJ1-2
CASSLPGQGTYEQYF | TGCGCCAGCAGCCTTCCGGGACAGGGGACCTACGAGCAGTACTTC | NA | TRBV4-1 | TRBD1 | TRBJ2-7
CASSLEGNEQFF | TGCGCCAGCAGCTTGGAGGGGAATGAGCAGTTCTTC | NA | TRBV5-1 | NA | TRBJ2-1
CASSRDPGTSGRAKDNEQFF | TGTGCCAGCTCAAGGGATCCAGGGACTAGCGGGAGGGCCAAGGACAATGAGCAGTTCTTC | NA | TRBV18 | TRBD2 | TRBJ2-1
CASSKGGTSTDTQYF | TGTGCCAGCAGCAAAGGAGGGACAAGCACAGATACGCAGTATTTT | NA | TRBV21-1 | NA | TRBJ2-3
CASSPVAGGDRDTQYF | TGTGCCAGCAGCCCCGTAGCGGGAGGGGATAGAGATACGCAGTATTTT | NA | TRBV7-3 | TRBD2 | TRBJ2-3
CASSGRGTEAFF | TGTGCCAGCAGCGGAAGGGGGACTGAAGCTTTCTTT | NA | TRBV9 | NA | TRBJ1-1
CASSMATRDHQPQHF | TGTGCCAGTAGTATGGCTACTAGGGATCATCAGCCCCAGCATTTT | once | TRBV19 | NA | TRBJ1-5
CASSLRYRSPNYGYTF | TGTGCCAGCAGCTTACGGTACAGGAGTCCTAACTATGGCTACACCTTC | NA | TRBV7-2 | NA | TRBJ1-2
CAIQKGANTGELFF | TGTGCCATCCAGAAGGGGGCAAACACCGGGGAGCTGTTTTTT | once | TRBV10-3 | TRBD1 | TRBJ2-2
CASSVGSGSYEQYF | TGTGCCAGCAGCGTAGGTAGCGGGAGCTACGAGCAGTACTTC | NA | TRBV9 | TRBD2 | TRBJ2-7
CASSPRRGGTEAFF | TGTGCCAGCTCACCACGCCGAGGGGGCACTGAAGCTTTCTTT | NA | TRBV18 | NA | TRBJ1-1
CASSLRQGGETQYF | TGTGCCAGCAGCCTTAGACAGGGAGGTGAGACCCAGTACTTC | NA | TRBV9 | NA | TRBJ2-5